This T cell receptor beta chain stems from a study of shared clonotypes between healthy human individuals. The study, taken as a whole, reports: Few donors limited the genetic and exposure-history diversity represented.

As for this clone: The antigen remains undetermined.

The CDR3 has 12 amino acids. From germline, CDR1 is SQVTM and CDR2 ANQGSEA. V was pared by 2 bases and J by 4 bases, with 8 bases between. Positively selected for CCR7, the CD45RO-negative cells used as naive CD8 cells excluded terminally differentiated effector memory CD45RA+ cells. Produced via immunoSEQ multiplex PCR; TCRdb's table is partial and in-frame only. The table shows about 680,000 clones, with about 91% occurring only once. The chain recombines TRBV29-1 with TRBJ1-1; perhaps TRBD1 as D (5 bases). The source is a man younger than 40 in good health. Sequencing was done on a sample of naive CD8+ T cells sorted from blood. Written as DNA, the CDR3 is TGCAGCGTTGAAAGGGGAACCACTGAAGCTTTCTTT. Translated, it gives CSVERGTTEAFF.